The present entry profiles one T cell receptor beta chain with its context. Its cognate antigen is unknown. This sample stems from a study of blood T cells in healthy people across ages. No fewer than 6 micrograms of total RNA were isolated from every sample. Study-level results: Naive CD4+ cell counts and diversity both ran higher in long-lived than in aged donors. A conclusive naive versus antigen-experienced comparison was prevented by the unsorted PBMCs.

The CDR3 runs 14 residues. Deletions cut 5 bases from V and 3 bases from J, with 14 bases between. Germline V gene lookup returns CDR1 SGHTA and CDR2 FQGNSA. The use of a sample-barcoded 5' primer and a J-beta primer mix characterized a second PCR of about 6 to 12 cycles. Each cDNA molecule carried a tag from a template-switch adaptor that contained 12 random nucleotides. TCRdb ran MiXCR on the 5' RACE reads and lists one entry per CDR3 protein. The sample carries hundreds of thousands of distinct CDR3 sequences, around 68% recorded once. Sequencing was done on a sample of blood. This TCR was recovered from a man aged 25 to 40 in good health. The chain joins TRBV7-2 to TRBJ2-7; a weak D match, TRBD1 (6 bases). CDR3 bases: TGTGCCAGCAGCGCGACAGGATTCGGCTACGAGCAGTACTTC. Protein sequence: CASSATGFGYEQYF.